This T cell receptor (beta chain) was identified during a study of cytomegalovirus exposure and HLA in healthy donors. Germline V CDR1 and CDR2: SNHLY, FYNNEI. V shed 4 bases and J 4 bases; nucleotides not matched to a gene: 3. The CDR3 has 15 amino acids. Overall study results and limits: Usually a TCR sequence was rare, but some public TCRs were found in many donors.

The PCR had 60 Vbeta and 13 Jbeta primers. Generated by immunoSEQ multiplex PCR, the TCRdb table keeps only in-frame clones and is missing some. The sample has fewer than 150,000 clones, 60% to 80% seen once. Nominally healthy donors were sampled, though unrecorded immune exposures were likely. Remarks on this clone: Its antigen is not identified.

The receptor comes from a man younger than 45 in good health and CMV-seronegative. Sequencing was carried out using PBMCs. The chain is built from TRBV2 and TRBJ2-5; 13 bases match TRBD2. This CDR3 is CASSGTSGSRETQYF. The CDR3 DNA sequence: TGTGCCAGCAGTGGGACTAGCGGGAGTAGAGAGACCCAGTACTTC.